This TCR beta chain appears in the sequencing data of a study of identical twins. Overall study findings and caveats: Among out-of-frame alpha sequences shared by twins, low generation probability occurred in excess.

This clonotype was picked up a small number of times. The antigen is undetermined. Germline V CDR1 and CDR2: MDHEN, SYDVKM. This CDR3 region has 16 residues. Trimming at V came to 5 bases and at J to 6 bases, leaving 11 bases not matched to a gene. TCRdb itself ran the 5' RACE reads through MiXCR, one entry per CDR3 protein. The sample yields hundreds of thousands of distinct CDR3 sequences, 7.5% seen once. The same specimen was also included in a second study, on yellow fever vaccine responses in identical twins.

The TCR sequence derives from a woman aged 18-30 years in good health. The sample comprised memory (CD45RO+) T cells sorted from blood. V gene TRBV28 combines with J gene TRBJ2-2; 8 bases align to TRBD2. The CDR3 region has the DNA TGTGCCAGCAGTCGGCCGAGCGGGAGTGGAGCCGGGGAGCTGTTTTTT. Translated: CASSRPSGSGAGELFF.